This T cell receptor beta chain was obtained from a study of liver allograft versus peripheral blood T cells. About the research overall: The study compared liver allograft T cell receptor repertoires against peripheral blood repertoires of liver transplant recipients.

Study-wide results and limits: Reportedly, liver allograft T cell receptor repertoires differed from peripheral blood ones.

TCRdb itself ran the reads through MiXCR, one entry per CDR3 protein. The sample consists of some 3,500 distinct CDR3 sequences, approximately 16% of them appearing once. The CDR3 runs 16 residues. V was trimmed by 4 bases and J by 2 bases, leaving 14 bases between them. CDR1 and CDR2 (germline): SGHTA, FQGNSA. By its share, this clonotype is medium-sized. No antigen is known for it. The TCR sequence derives from a human patient who had a liver transplant. Part of the T cells may come from the graft donor. This sequence joins TRBV7-2 and TRBJ1-4; TRBD1 might be the D (5 bases). The DNA for the CDR3 is TGTGCCAGCAGCTCCCAGGGAGTGAGGACTAATGAAAAACTGTTTTTT. Translating gives CASSSQGVRTNEKLFF.